The 25 T cell receptor beta chains given below trace back to one sample, sequenced in a study of T cells expressing NK-cell markers. TCRdb reanalyzed the 5' RACE reads and collapses them to one entry per CDR3 protein, without DNA. The record lists 250,000 or so distinct CDR3 sequences, of which the ten most abundant hold around 4.3%. Sequencing input: blood T cells: a sorted CD56 or NKG2C T cell subset, CD4+ or CD8+ T cells, or bulk PBMC T cells (not recorded which). These receptors came from a woman between 18 and 70 years old in good health.

The chain combines TRBV6-5 with TRBJ2-2; TCRdb reports TRBD1, a call that lacks DNA to check it against. Germline V gene data show CDR1 as MNHEY and CDR2 as SVGAGI. This CDR3 region has 17 residues. Here the CDR3 reads CASRLRTGTGSIGELFF.

The chain recombines TRBV5-1 with TRBJ2-3. This CDR3 has 15 amino acids. The germline CDR1 and CDR2 sequences are SGHRS and YFSETQ. The chain's CDR3 is CASSPHTTSTDTQYF.

V gene TRBV11-2 combines with J gene TRBJ2-1. This CDR3 is 13 amino acids long. Looked up from germline, CDR1 is SGHAT and CDR2 is FQNNGV. The CDR3 spells CASSSYDKPGQFF.

This rearrangement joins TRBV27 to TRBJ2-7; TCRdb lists TRBD2, though no DNA is available to test this call. Germline values: CDR1 MNHEY, CDR2 SMNVEV (reference sequence). There are 15 residues in the CDR3. This CDR3 reads CASSLTPGLLYEQYF.

The chain is built from TRBV20-1 and TRBJ2-7; lacking DNA, the TRBD2 call made by TCRdb goes unchecked. The CDR3 spans 14 residues. Germline V gene sequence: CDR1 DFQATT, CDR2 SNEGSKA (reference sequence). The CDR3 region is CSARLPSVTYEQYF.

V is TRBV29-1 and J is TRBJ2-2; TCRdb's D gene call, TRBD1, goes unchecked for lack of DNA. Germline V gene data show CDR1 as SQVTM and CDR2 as ANQGSEA. The CDR3 runs to 16 residues. This CDR3 is CSVEDGTRANTGELFF.

The chain is built from TRBV5-5 and TRBJ2-7; TCRdb selects TRBD2, and the lack of DNA leaves this call unchecked. Germline V gives CDR1 SGHKS, CDR2 YYEKEE (reference sequence). The CDR3 runs 16 residues. CDR3 loop: CASSRPSGGAAYEQYF.

The gene calls are TRBV3-1 and TRBJ2-5; TCRdb's D call, TRBD1, is unchecked because there is no DNA. Germline lookup yields CDR1 LGHDT and CDR2 YNNKEL (reference sequence). The CDR3 extends over 14 amino acids. The CDR3 here is CASSLRGLAETQYF.

This sequence joins TRBV7-9 and TRBJ1-4. The CDR3 length is 14 residues. Germline V gene lookup returns CDR1 SEHNR and CDR2 FQNEAQ (reference sequence). The CDR3: CASSHKGGTEKLFF.

The chain recombines TRBV7-2 with TRBJ1-1; TCRdb's D gene call, TRBD1, goes unchecked for lack of DNA. Germline V gives CDR1 SGHTA, CDR2 FQGNSA. This CDR3 has 15 residues. This CDR3 reads CASRKGQAGHTEAFF.

The chain employs TRBV7-2 and TRBJ1-5; TCRdb returns TRBD1, unconfirmable since there is no DNA. From germline, CDR1 is SGHTA and CDR2 FQGNSA. The CDR3 length is 12 residues. The CDR3 spells CASSPPGWPQHF.

The gene calls are TRBV20-1 and TRBJ1-5; TCRdb names TRBD1, which stays unverified in the absence of DNA. CDR1 DFQATT and CDR2 SNEGSKA come from the germline V gene (reference sequence). The CDR3 runs 14 residues. The CDR3 loop is CSARPPGGNQPQHF.

This chain connects TRBV30 to TRBJ2-3. Germline CDR1 and CDR2: GTSNPN and SVGIG (reference sequence). The CDR3 length is 13 residues. The CDR3 reads CAWSYGGTDTQYF.

The chain links TRBV12-3 or TRBV12-4 to TRBJ2-1; TCRdb lists TRBD2, though no DNA is available to test this call. The CDR3 length is 13 residues. CDR3 loop: CASSPALTSEQFF.

The chain couples TRBV5-1 to TRBJ2-1; TCRdb lists TRBD1, though no DNA is available to test this call. The germline V gene encodes CDR1 SGHRS and CDR2 YFSETQ. This CDR3 region has 17 residues. This CDR3 reads CASSLGLIGGIRDEQFF.

The chain uses TRBV28 and TRBJ2-4; checking the TCRdb D call of TRBD1 is not possible without DNA. The CDR3 has 15 amino acids. Germline V gene data show CDR1 as MDHEN and CDR2 as SYDVKM. This CDR3 is CASSLNRAIGNIQYF.

The rearrangement links TRBV28 to TRBJ2-7; TCRdb's D gene call, TRBD1, goes unchecked for lack of DNA. Germline V gene sequence: CDR1 MDHEN, CDR2 SYDVKM. This CDR3 comprises 16 residues. The CDR3 loop reads CASTAGGPSRTYEQYF. Variable domain in full (rest from reference TRBV28 and TRBJ2-7): DVKVTQSSRYLVKRTGEKVFLECVQDMDHENMFWYRQDPGLGLRLIYFSYDVKMKEKGDIPEGYSVSREKKERFSLILESASTNQTSMYLCASTAGGPSRTYEQYFGPGTRLTVT.

The J gene is TRBJ1-5, the V gene TRBV6-1. Germline CDR1 MNHNS, CDR2 SASEGT. CDR3 length: 12 residues. The CDR3 sequence: CASTFGGQPQHF.

V is TRBV5-5 and J is TRBJ1-4; TCRdb selects TRBD1, and the lack of DNA leaves this call unchecked. The CDR3 loop spans 16 amino acids. Germline CDR1 is SGHKS and CDR2 is YYEKEE (reference sequence). The CDR3 here is CASSSGQGAESWKLFF. Variable domain in full (rest from reference TRBV5-5 and TRBJ1-4): DAGVTQSPTHLIKTRGQQVTLRCSPISGHKSVSWYQQVLGQGPQFIFQYYEKEERGRGNFPDRFSARQFPNYSSELNVNALLLGDSALYLCASSSGQGAESWKLFFGSGTQLSVL.

This chain connects TRBV6-1 to TRBJ1-6; TCRdb picks TRBD1, but there is no DNA to check that call. The CDR3 totals 19 residues. Germline V lookup: CDR1 MNHNS, CDR2 SASEGT. CDR3 loop: CARSGRAASVYFYNSPLHF.

The CDR3 reads CASSQGQGDGYTF. This chain links TRBV3-1 with TRBJ1-2; lacking DNA, the TRBD1 call made by TCRdb goes unchecked. The V gene's germline CDR1 is LGHDT and CDR2 YNNKEL (reference sequence). The CDR3 consists of 13 residues.

The chain joins TRBV6-1 to TRBJ2-2; the TCRdb call, TRBD1, lacks DNA for checking. The CDR3 is 16 residues long. Looked up from germline, CDR1 is MNHNS and CDR2 is SASEGT. This CDR3 reads CASSEPGQKKTGELFF.

The rearrangement joins TRBV29-1 to TRBJ1-1; TCRdb's D call of TRBD1 is untestable without DNA. Germline V gene sequence: CDR1 SQVTM, CDR2 ANQGSEA. The CDR3 runs to 12 residues. CDR3 loop: CSSYRTGTEAFF.

The chain links TRBV9 to TRBJ1-1; TCRdb's assignment of TRBD1 cannot be checked, as there is no DNA. Germline V gene data show CDR1 as SGDLS and CDR2 as YYNGEE. There are 14 residues in the CDR3. The CDR3 here is CASSVVAQGTEAFF.

The chain recombines TRBV6-1 with TRBJ1-2; the D call of TRBD1 rests on TCRdb alone, since no DNA is present to check it. This CDR3 is 14 amino acids long. The germline V gene encodes CDR1 MNHNS and CDR2 SASEGT. CDR3: CASSTGVPNYGYTF.